This T cell receptor beta chain was retrieved from a study of patients and donors after allogeneic stem cell transplantation. Germline loops: CDR1 LGHDT, CDR2 YNNKEL (reference sequence). V lost 1 base to trimming and J lost 8 bases, with 5 bases between them. The CDR3 extends over 11 amino acids. One entry per CDR3 protein, called by TCRdb with MiXCR from the RT-PCR reads. The data show about 960,000 distinct CDR3 sequences, with roughly 17% seen just once and 5% to 7.5% held by the top ten. The chain uses TRBV3-1 and TRBJ1-1; D gene uncertain. The clonotype originates from a human donor who was either an allogeneic HSCT recipient or a stem cell or donor lymphocyte infusion donor (not recorded which). It is not recorded whose cells these are; they may come from a transplant donor. Sequenced input: blood, either unsorted or a sorted T cell fraction (not recorded which). The CDR3 protein is CASSQAEEAFF. As DNA, the CDR3 is TGTGCCAGCAGCCAAGCGGAAGAAGCTTTCTTT.